This T cell receptor (beta chain) was recorded in a study of CXCR3-negative and CXCR3-positive naive CD8 T cells. A CD45RO-CCR7+CD27+CD95- profile was what naive CD8+ T cells displayed. About this clonotype itself: Its antigen is as yet unknown.

5' RACE with UMI labels generated the TRB cDNA libraries. From the 5' RACE reads, TCRdb lists one entry per CDR3 protein and no DNA. The specimen's table records about 110,000 distinct CDR3 sequences. Germline V gives CDR1 DFQATT, CDR2 SNEGSKA (reference sequence). This CDR3 region has 16 residues. Study-wide results and caveats: Surface CD5 was comparable between naive subsets; TCR strength was inferred from TRB CDR3 properties. CXCR3-expressing naive cells carried TRB CDR3s more hydrophobic than those of CXCR3-negative naive cells. Within a donor, both naive subsets shared TRBV-TRBJ usage, unlike memory cells. In both naive subsets diversity was comparably high, whereas memory CD8+ cells showed much lower diversity.

The sequencing input was naive CXCR3+ CD8+ T cells from blood. Subset defined: CD45RO-CCR7+CD27+CD95- naive CD8+ T cells expressing CXCR3 (TNR3+). This chain connects TRBV20-1 to TRBJ2-7; TCRdb's assignment of TRBD2 cannot be checked, as there is no DNA. The sequence derives from a human donor in good health. Some clones in this sample may be carry-over from other donors' samples. CDR3 amino acids: CSASPSGRAIPYEQYF.